This T cell receptor (beta chain) was obtained from a study of OX40 agonist ivuxolimab in advanced cancers. Study-level background: Ivuxolimab is a fully human IgG2 antibody that activates OX40 (CD134). Prior checkpoint blockade (anti-PD-1, anti-PD-L1 or anti-CTLA-4) was permitted; less than 45% had it. Averaging 60 years in age, with a range of about 23 to 90, the cohort was about 86% male.

Sequencing used immunoSEQ multiplex PCR; TCRdb keeps in-frame clones, though not all of them. The sample holds tens of thousands of clones, roughly 92% seen once. The V end lost 8 bases, the J end lost 1 base, and 7 bases lay between the germline ends. The CDR3 runs 12 residues. The germline V gene encodes CDR1 SEHNR and CDR2 FQNEAQ (reference sequence). The chain links TRBV7-9 to TRBJ2-3; D is possibly TRBD2 (5 bases). Sequences were derived from CD4+ or CD8+ T cells sorted from blood, sampled in a trial of the OX40 agonist ivuxolimab. This clonotype originated in an adult with an advanced solid tumor such as melanoma, head and neck, liver or kidney cancer. CDR3 bases: TGTGCCAGCGTTAGCGGCACAGATACGCAGTATTTT. Its translation is CASVSGTDTQYF.